This section outlines one TCR beta chain sequence together with its context. These data belong to a study of blood T cell dynamics during melanoma immunotherapy. Germline-derived CDR1 and CDR2 are LGHNA and YNFKEQ. Trimming at V came to 2 bases and at J to 8 bases, leaving 11 bases not matched to a gene. This CDR3 contains 16 residues. The time point denotes: week 3, after first cycle of checkpoint inhibitor. Disease control meant complete response, partial response or stable disease at 12 weeks. Libraries were prepared by immunoSEQ multiplex PCR; TCRdb keeps only in-frame clonotypes and omits some of them. The sample holds under 3,000 clones; 87% are singletons and the top ten take 14% to 15%.

The sample was blood, taken from a patient treated with checkpoint blockade. The origin of this receptor is a human donor with melanoma. V usage is TRBV4-2 and J usage is TRBJ2-1; 8 bases are shared with TRBD1. CDR3 DNA: TGTGCCAGCAGCCAACATCGGACAGGGTTAGGCGATGAGCAGTTCTTC. This translates into CASSQHRTGLGDEQFF.